This T cell receptor beta chain is drawn from a study of human T cells and chemical hapten exposure. Findings and limits, study-wide: With patch test score, the counts of PT1 expanded TCRs showed a positive correlation. The donors suffered from alopecia, so their immune response may not match that of healthy people.

As handled by the study authors: Sample-level TCR yields exhibited a median of around 100,000, with a range of about 23,224 to 700,000. TCRdb analysed the RACE reads with MiXCR anew, one entry per CDR3 protein. These V and J calls are TCRdb output, not the study's own analysis. The sample lists around 300,000 distinct CDR3 sequences, about 7.7% seen once, with 1.2% in the top ten. V lost 4 bases to trimming and J lost 6 bases, with 9 bases between them. This CDR3 is built from 12 residues. The germline V gene encodes CDR1 SQVTM and CDR2 ANQGSEA. This clonotype was recorded many times. Its antigen is as yet unknown. As to time point: pre-sensitization, week 0. Treatment given: therapeutic diphenylcyclopropenone sensitization with weekly scalp DPC.

The chain joins TRBV29-1 to TRBJ2-2, with D hard to call. The sequence came from a man between 18 and 35 years old with alopecia areata. Some clones in this sample may be carry-over from other donors' samples. Here the sequenced sample was whole blood, taken in connection with sensitization to the hapten diphenylcyclopropenone (DPC). The CDR3 is CSVVGQPGELFF. The CDR3 DNA is TGCAGCGTTGTTGGGCAGCCCGGGGAGCTGTTTTTT.